The rows below give T cell receptor beta chains drawn from one sample of a study of shared clonotypes between healthy human individuals. The method was immunoSEQ multiplex PCR; TCRdb's version includes in-frame clones alone and lacks a portion of them. The sample has millions of clones, about 92% seen once. Input material: naive CD4+ T cells sorted from blood. These receptors all come from a man between 18 and 35 years old in good health. The conserved cysteine and the conserved F or W are not part of the CDR3 here. A D gene is named only where the DNA matches it firmly.

CDR3aa: AISEGASGGYEQY
v_gene: TRBV10-3
len: 13
d_gene: TRBD2

CDR3aa: ASSQDLAVHNEQF
v_gene: TRBV4-3
len: 13
d_gene: -

CDR3aa: ASQITDRQYNEQF
v_gene: TRBV5-1
len: 13
d_gene: TRBD1

CDR3aa: AISPTGGVETQY
v_gene: TRBV10-3
len: 12
d_gene: TRBD1

CDR3aa: ASSYSGLAEYEQY
v_gene: TRBV6-5
len: 13
d_gene: TRBD2

CDR3aa: ASSQAGTGNYGYT
v_gene: TRBV4-1
len: 13
d_gene: TRBD1

CDR3aa: ASSQGGSGTGPYEQY
v_gene: TRBV4-3
len: 15
d_gene: TRBD1

CDR3aa: ALATLFVGELF
v_gene: TRBV12-5
len: 11
d_gene: -

CDR3aa: ASSFRVYTEAF
v_gene: TRBV27
len: 11
d_gene: -

CDR3aa: ASSLYRDTLYQETQY
v_gene: TRBV5-6
len: 15
d_gene: -

CDR3aa: ASSLGGDAYEQY
v_gene: TRBV7-2
len: 12
d_gene: TRBD2

CDR3aa: ASSSGNTGELF
v_gene: TRBV7-3
len: 11
d_gene: -

CDR3aa: AISAGSREAF
v_gene: TRBV10-3
len: 10
d_gene: -

CDR3aa: ASSPGLAGGSQETQY
v_gene: TRBV18
len: 15
d_gene: TRBD2

CDR3aa: ASSFRGSYEQY
v_gene: TRBV5-8
len: 11
d_gene: -

CDR3aa: ASSLAGGLSYEQY
v_gene: TRBV7-9
len: 13
d_gene: -

CDR3aa: ASTPRAGGDSGNTIY
v_gene: TRBV9
len: 15
d_gene: TRBD1

CDR3aa: ASSPEAGGTGELF
v_gene: TRBV18
len: 13
d_gene: TRBD1

CDR3aa: AWSVQWGEKLF
v_gene: TRBV30
len: 11
d_gene: -

CDR3aa: ASSPTQETQY
v_gene: TRBV18
len: 10
d_gene: -

CDR3aa: ASSPLDGSYGYT
v_gene: TRBV18
len: 12
d_gene: -

CDR3aa: ASSLPGLAGPTGELF
v_gene: TRBV28
len: 15
d_gene: TRBD2

CDR3aa: ASSLAGGRSGANVLT
v_gene: TRBV7-2
len: 15
d_gene: TRBD2

CDR3aa: AWSPQGVQRGEQY
v_gene: TRBV30
len: 13
d_gene: TRBD1

CDR3aa: ASSFKVLPDTDTQY
v_gene: TRBV5-4
len: 14
d_gene: -

CDR3aa: ASSLGTSGSEQF
v_gene: TRBV7-2
len: 12
d_gene: TRBD2

CDR3aa: AWALGLQETQY
v_gene: TRBV30
len: 11
d_gene: -

CDR3aa: ASSPGVPANTGELF
v_gene: TRBV18
len: 14
d_gene: -

CDR3aa: SVAGHDGYT
v_gene: TRBV29-1
len: 9
d_gene: -

CDR3aa: AWNSGALSNQPQH
v_gene: TRBV30
len: 13
d_gene: -

CDR3aa: ASSLSGQGGREQY
v_gene: TRBV11-3
len: 13
d_gene: TRBD1

CDR3aa: ASSPPLAGVTETQY
v_gene: TRBV18
len: 14
d_gene: TRBD2

CDR3aa: ASGLEGGLAANTGELF
v_gene: TRBV12-5
len: 16
d_gene: TRBD2

CDR3aa: ASSREADRGYEQY
v_gene: TRBV11-2
len: 13
d_gene: TRBD1

CDR3aa: ASSFGGTSTDTQY
v_gene: TRBV5-1
len: 13
d_gene: -

CDR3aa: AWSRAGELF
v_gene: TRBV30
len: 9
d_gene: -

CDR3aa: ASSSTSGATYEQY
v_gene: TRBV5-1
len: 13
d_gene: TRBD2

CDR3aa: SVAQGVGETQY
v_gene: TRBV29-1
len: 11
d_gene: TRBD1

CDR3aa: ASSLIFSGGNTEAF
v_gene: TRBV7-9
len: 14
d_gene: -

CDR3aa: ASSPERGSTDTQY
v_gene: TRBV4-3
len: 13
d_gene: -

CDR3aa: ASSLGSYYEQY
v_gene: TRBV7-9
len: 11
d_gene: -

CDR3aa: ASSYRDGGNQPQH
v_gene: TRBV6-6
len: 13
d_gene: -

CDR3aa: ASSPQGSGHGT
v_gene: TRBV18
len: 11
d_gene: -

CDR3aa: ASSLLGGGAEAF
v_gene: TRBV11-2
len: 12
d_gene: -

CDR3aa: ASSIGAGNIMETQY
v_gene: TRBV7-2
len: 14
d_gene: -

CDR3aa: ASSYWGGQPLWDQY
v_gene: TRBV6-5
len: 14
d_gene: -